Following are 29 T cell receptor beta chains from one sample sequenced in a study of cytomegalovirus exposure and HLA in healthy donors. It was with 60 Vbeta and 13 Jbeta primers that the PCR ran. Sequencing used immunoSEQ multiplex PCR; TCRdb keeps in-frame clones, though not all of them. The table lists around 150,000 clones, 80% to 90% of them singletons. The sample consisted of PBMCs. These TCRs come from a boy younger than 10 in good health and CMV-seronegative.

This chain connects TRBV11-3 to TRBJ2-2, with D maybe TRBD1 (5 bases). The CDR3 runs 17 residues. The ends were cut back, 0 bases at V and 1 base at J, with 12 bases in the middle. The germline gives CDR1 SGHNT, CDR2 YENEEA. The CDR3 here is CASSLEGRTVNTGELFF. The DNA for the CDR3 is TGTGCCAGCAGCTTAGAGGGGCGGACGGTGAACACCGGGGAGCTGTTTTTT.

The chain joins TRBV30 to TRBJ2-1; tentative D call: TRBD2 (5 bases). The V gene's germline CDR1 is GTSNPN and CDR2 SVGIG (reference sequence). This CDR3 contains 12 residues. Trimming removed 3 bases from V and 5 bases from J, with 8 bases in between. In DNA form, the CDR3 reads TGTGCCTGGAGCAGGACTGACAATGAGCAGTTCTTC. Amino acids: CAWSRTDNEQFF.

This clone occurred a few times. The chain uses TRBV4-3 and TRBJ2-1; 12 bases fit TRBD2. Per germline, CDR1 LGHNA and CDR2 YSLEER. Unmatched junction bases numbered 14, after V lost 4 bases and J lost 7 bases. The CDR3 spans 18 residues. The CDR3 loop is CASSRALAGGLTLNEQFF. CDR3 coding DNA: TGCGCCAGCAGCCGGGCGCTAGCGGGAGGGCTAACTTTGAATGAGCAGTTCTTC.

J is TRBJ1-2 and V is TRBV19; maybe TRBD1 (6 bases). V lost 10 bases, J lost 6 bases, and 15 bases lay in between. Per the germline V gene, CDR1 is LNHDA and CDR2 is SQIVND (reference sequence). The CDR3 sequence is 12 residues long. The DNA of the CDR3 is TGTGCCACAAAGACAGGTCTCCATGGCTACACCTTC. Amino acids: CATKTGLHGYTF.

V usage is TRBV28 and J usage is TRBJ2-7; TRBD1 is a possible D gene (6 bases). The CDR3 is made up of 12 amino acids. V was pared by 5 bases and J by 4 bases, with 9 bases between. Germline V lookup: CDR1 MDHEN, CDR2 SYDVKM. The CDR3 spells CASSKTGYEQYF. CDR3 nucleotide sequence: TGTGCCAGCAGTAAGACAGGTTACGAGCAGTACTTC. Filled out from reference TRBV28 and TRBJ2-7, the complete variable domain reads DVKVTQSSRYLVKRTGEKVFLECVQDMDHENMFWYRQDPGLGLRLIYFSYDVKMKEKGDIPEGYSVSREKKERFSLILESASTNQTSMYLCASSKTGYEQYFGPGTRLTVT.

This chain uses TRBV18 with TRBJ2-1; possibly TRBD2 for D (6 bases). The CDR3 has 16 amino acids. Germline V CDR1 and CDR2: KGHSH, LQKENI. With 1 base removed from V and 0 bases from J, the gap between germline ends came to 10 bases. The CDR3 bases are TGTGCCAGCTCACCACATGCGGGGACCTCCTACAATGAGCAGTTCTTC. Its translation is CASSPHAGTSYNEQFF.

This clone has only a few counts. Other DNA sequences within the sample encode an identical CDR3. This rearrangement joins TRBV28 to TRBJ2-7; 10 nucleotides line up with TRBD1. The junction had 1 base not matched to a gene; V was cut back by 2 bases and J by 3 bases. In germline, CDR1 is MDHEN, CDR2 SYDVKM. The CDR3 consists of 14 residues. CDR3 protein: CASSLGQGGYEQYF. As DNA, the CDR3 is TGTGCCAGCAGTTTAGGACAGGGGGGCTACGAGCAGTACTTC.

The CDR3 sequence is CASSPQGGGTGILFF. Written as DNA, the CDR3 is TGTGCCAGCAGTCCCCAAGGGGGGGGGACAGGCATCCTGTTTTTT. The V and J genes are TRBV6-1 and TRBJ1-4, with 8 nucleotides matching TRBD1. The CDR3 extends over 15 amino acids. Trimming at V came to 5 bases and at J to 14 bases, leaving 16 bases not matched to a gene. Looked up from germline, CDR1 is MNHNS and CDR2 is SASEGT.

The rearrangement links TRBV27 to TRBJ2-1; TRBD2 is a possible D gene (5 bases). Germline values: CDR1 MNHEY, CDR2 SMNVEV (reference sequence). The CDR3 has 12 amino acids. The V gene lost 8 bases and the J gene lost 2 bases, with 7 bases spanning the gap. For the CDR3, the DNA is TGTGCCAGCGGGCGGGCCTACAATGAGCAGTTCTTC. Encoded protein: CASGRAYNEQFF.

CDR3 amino acids: CASSEPTGTGSGEQYF. Here the CDR3 DNA reads TGTGCCAGCAGTGAGCCGACCGGGACAGGGTCGGGCGAGCAGTACTTC. The genes are TRBV6-1 and TRBJ2-7, with TRBD1 matching over 9 bases. This CDR3 has 16 amino acids. V dropped 3 bases and J dropped 6; count of bases not matched to a gene: 12. Germline CDR1 and CDR2: MNHNS and SASEGT.

The chain joins TRBV9 to TRBJ2-1; 9 bases align to TRBD1. This CDR3 spans 17 amino acids. With 0 bases clipped from V and 9 bases from J, the junction kept 13 bases outside the gene matches. Germline V lookup: CDR1 SGDLS, CDR2 YYNGEE. The CDR3 protein is CASSVDVGTGLVFEQFF. The CDR3 DNA sequence: TGTGCCAGCAGCGTAGATGTCGGGACAGGGCTGGTATTTGAGCAGTTCTTC.

The genes are TRBV4-2 and TRBJ2-2; 8 bases line up with TRBD2. Per germline, CDR1 LGHNA and CDR2 YNFKEQ. The ends lost 6 bases at V and 6 bases at J; junction bases unmatched: 9. The CDR3 totals 15 residues. The CDR3 region is CASRGLQAGAGELFF. The DNA for the CDR3 is TGTGCCAGCAGGGGCCTCCAAGCGGGAGCCGGGGAGCTGTTTTTT.

The CDR3 DNA reads TGTGCCACCAGCAGAGGACCGGGACTAGCGGGGGGGCGGTCGGTGGAGGATGAGCAGTTCTTC. This gives the protein CATSRGPGLAGGRSVEDEQFF. The chain couples TRBV15 to TRBJ2-1, with 16 bases aligning to TRBD2. In germline, CDR1 is LNHNV, CDR2 YYDKDF (reference sequence). J gave up 8 bases and V 1 base, and 17 bases lay outside the gene matches. The CDR3 contains 21 residues.

The chain carries TRBV25-1 and TRBJ2-5; a weak D match, TRBD2 (5 bases). Germline assignment: CDR1 MGHDK and CDR2 SYGVNS. Trimming took off 2 bases at V and 5 bases at J, with 12 bases between the two ends. The CDR3 consists of 14 residues. The CDR3 is CASSEPILGETQYF. The CDR3 DNA follows: TGTGCCAGCAGTGAACCAATACTAGGGGAGACCCAGTACTTC. Looking up the rest from reference TRBV25-1 and TRBJ2-5 gives the full variable domain: EADIYQTPRYLVIGTGKKITLECSQTMGHDKMYWYQQDPGMELHLIHYSYGVNSTEKGDLSSESTVSRIRTEHFPLTLESARPSHTSQYLCASSEPILGETQYFGPGTRLLVL.

The gene calls are TRBV11-2 and TRBJ2-3; TRBD2 might be the D (6 bases). The length of the CDR3 is 15 residues. V lost 2 bases to trimming and J lost 1 base, with 10 bases between them. The V gene's germline CDR1 is SGHAT and CDR2 FQNNGV. CDR3 DNA sequence: TGTGCCAGCAGCTTATGGCCTAGCGGCACAGATACGCAGTATTTT. Translating it yields CASSLWPSGTDTQYF.

V usage is TRBV18 and J usage is TRBJ2-1; D is uncertain. Germline values: CDR1 KGHSH, CDR2 LQKENI. This CDR3 spans 15 amino acids. V gave up 3 bases and J gave up 7 bases, with 16 bases separating them. Here the CDR3 DNA reads TGTGCCAGCTCACCGGCCGGAAGTTTCAGGAATGAGCAGTTCTTC. It translates to CASSPAGSFRNEQFF.

The chain has TRBV7-8 and TRBJ2-3; 14 bases agree with TRBD2. In germline, CDR1 is SGHVS, CDR2 FQNEAQ. Germline trimming cut 1 base from V and 7 bases from J; bases unmatched to any gene: 1. CDR3 size: 15 residues. In DNA, the CDR3 is TGTGCCAGCAGCTTAGGGACTAGCGGGAGGAATACGCAGTATTTT. Amino acid sequence: CASSLGTSGRNTQYF.

This clone was detected only once. J is TRBJ1-5 and V is TRBV7-9, with D hard to call. Germline CDR1 and CDR2: SEHNR and FQNEAQ (reference sequence). V gave up 4 bases and J gave up 0 bases, with 13 bases separating them. This CDR3 is 16 amino acids long. CDR3 DNA sequence: TGTGCCAGCAGCTCGCCGAGAGAGCATAGCAATCAGCCCCAGCATTTT. This sequence encodes CASSSPREHSNQPQHF.

The sample holds a few counts of this clone. The rearrangement joins TRBV7-6 to TRBJ2-3, with 7 bases identical to TRBD2. The J segment lost 2 bases and the V segment lost 5 bases, leaving 10 bases of the junction unmatched. This CDR3 comprises 16 residues. The germline V gene encodes CDR1 SGHVS and CDR2 FNYEAQ. CDR3 sequence (DNA): TGTGCCAGCAGCCCCCGGGAGCGGGGTAACACAGATACGCAGTATTTT. Translation gives CASSPRERGNTDTQYF.

The V call is TRBV5-6, the J call TRBJ2-5; 8 bases align to TRBD2. With V trimmed by 4 bases and J by 1 base, 3 bases remained unmatched. Germline V lookup: CDR1 SGHDT, CDR2 YYEEEE. This CDR3 is 14 amino acids long. The CDR3 loop reads CASSELAVQETQYF. CDR3 nucleotides: TGTGCCAGCAGCGAACTAGCGGTCCAAGAGACCCAGTACTTC.

This chain links TRBV2 with TRBJ2-1, with 7 bases matching TRBD2. The CDR3 extends over 14 amino acids. The V and J ends lost 1 base and 12 bases, in that order; junction bases with no gene match: 9. Germline V gene sequence: CDR1 SNHLY, CDR2 FYNNEI. In nucleotides, the CDR3 is TGTGCCAGCAGTGAAGTCGGAGCTCGGGGGGTGCAGTTCTTC. This gives the protein CASSEVGARGVQFF.

The genes are TRBV7-9 and TRBJ1-2, with 7 bases matching TRBD1. The V and J ends lost 4 bases and 5 bases, in that order; junction bases with no gene match: 10. This CDR3 region has 15 residues. CDR1 is SEHNR and CDR2 is FQNEAQ in the germline V gene (reference sequence). The CDR3 loop reads CASSSRAGTAYGYTF. CDR3 in DNA: TGTGCCAGCAGCTCCCGCGCCGGGACAGCATATGGCTACACCTTC.

DNA for the CDR3: TGTGCCAGCAGTTATGGACAGTCCACAGATACGCAGTATTTT. This encodes CASSYGQSTDTQYF. The V and J genes are TRBV6-6 and TRBJ2-3; D might be TRBD1 (6 bases). The CDR3 is 14 amino acids. V lost 3 bases, J lost 2 bases, and 9 bases lay in between. Germline V gene lookup returns CDR1 MNHNY and CDR2 SVGAGI (reference sequence).

The chain employs TRBV18 and TRBJ1-1, with 8 bases identical to TRBD1. Germline CDR1 reads KGHSH; CDR2 reads LQKENI. This CDR3 is 16 amino acids long. The junction had 9 bases not matched to a gene; V was cut back by 6 bases and J by 0 bases. The CDR3: CASSLGQGVMNTEAFF. CDR3 DNA sequence: TGTGCCAGCTCCCTCGGACAGGGTGTGATGAACACTGAAGCTTTCTTT.

The chain recombines TRBV5-3 with TRBJ2-3; the match to TRBD2 covers 8 bases. TRBV5-3 is classed as an ORF, of uncertain function. The CDR3 runs to 17 residues. The J segment lost 2 bases and the V segment lost 4 bases, leaving 12 bases of the junction unmatched. CDR3 sequence: CARSRDLLADTTDTQYF. In nucleotides, the CDR3 is TGTGCCAGAAGCCGTGACTTACTAGCGGACACCACAGATACGCAGTATTTT.

In DNA form, the CDR3 reads TGTGCCAGCAGAACAACCTGGGGCGCCTACAATGAGCAGTTCTTC. Translating gives CASRTTWGAYNEQFF. This chain joins TRBV28 and TRBJ2-1; D perhaps matches TRBD1 (5 bases). The germline V gene encodes CDR1 MDHEN and CDR2 SYDVKM. The CDR3 spans 15 residues. With 6 bases removed from V and 2 bases from J, the gap between germline ends came to 14 bases.

This clone was detected only once. The V and J genes are TRBV21-1 and TRBJ1-1; the table's D gene call, TRBD1, was not cross checked with the DNA. TRBV21-1 is classified as a pseudogene. The CDR3 consists of 15 residues. The CDR3 nucleotides read TGTGCCAGACCTCCGGGACAGGGGGGGAACACTGAAGCTTTCTTT. It yields the protein CARPPGQGGNTEAFF.

This clone has just one count. The CDR3 loop reads CASSSTGREQYF. Here the CDR3 DNA reads TGTGCCAGCAGCTCGACAGGGCGGGAGCAGTACTTC. This chain connects TRBV7-3 to TRBJ2-7, with 7 nucleotides matching TRBD1. Per the germline V gene, CDR1 is SGHTA and CDR2 is FQGTGA. The CDR3 covers 12 residues. Unmatched junction bases numbered 4, after V lost 4 bases and J lost 7 bases.

The chain has TRBV18 and TRBJ2-7, with D perhaps matching TRBD1 (6 bases). Trimming took off 4 bases at V and 5 bases at J, with 12 bases between the two ends. Germline lookup yields CDR1 KGHSH and CDR2 LQKENI. This CDR3 contains 13 residues. DNA for the CDR3: TGTGCCAGCTCACTGATACAGGGTCACGAGCAGTACTTC. Protein product: CASSLIQGHEQYF.